The source of this T cell receptor (beta chain) is a study of OX40 agonist ivuxolimab in advanced cancers. About the study: Patients got intravenous ivuxolimab at 0.01 to 10 mg/kg every 2 weeks.

TCRdb keeps only in-frame clones here, not all; method: immunoSEQ multiplex PCR. The repertoire has roughly 17,000 clones, over 75% of them found once; the top ten carry about 25%. The CDR3 loop spans 13 amino acids. V shed 3 bases, J shed 5 bases, and the junction held 4 bases outside the gene matches. CDR1 and CDR2 (germline): SGHRS, YFSETQ. To note about this clone: Its antigen is not identified.

Study-wide points: Within 6 weeks, CD4+ and CD8+ blood T cells expanded clonally at 0.1 to 3.0 mg/kg. Individuals who were partial responders at 0.1-3.0 mg/kg had clonal expansion that ranked among the lowest.

Autoimmune disease history or systemic immunosuppression excluded patients. The specimen was CD4+ or CD8+ T cells sorted from blood, collected in a trial of the OX40 agonist ivuxolimab. The chain uses TRBV5-1 and TRBJ2-7, with TRBD1 matching 8 bases. The TCR originated in an adult with an advanced solid tumor such as melanoma, head and neck, liver or kidney cancer. The CDR3 is CASSYQGADEQYF. The DNA for the CDR3 is TGCGCCAGCAGCTATCAGGGGGCCGACGAGCAGTACTTC. Full variable domain (remainder filled in from reference TRBV5-1 and TRBJ2-7): KAGVTQTPRYLIKTRGQQVTLSCSPISGHRSVSWYQQTPGQGLQFLFEYFSETQRNKGNFPGRFSGRQFSNSRSEMNVSTLELGDSALYLCASSYQGADEQYFGPGTRLTVT.